This T cell receptor (beta chain) originates from a study of spatial heterogeneity in lung cancer. Points from the study as a whole: Ubiquitous expanded tumor TCRs were seen in blood more at resection than at follow-up.

This clonotype appeared many times. Its antigen is currently unknown. TCRdb redid the calling of the 5' RACE reads with MiXCR, one entry per CDR3 protein. Here the sample spans 35,000 to 55,000 distinct CDR3 sequences, approximately 7% being singletons. The V gene lost 1 base and the J gene lost 0 bases, with 13 bases spanning the gap. CDR3 size: 16 residues. Germline V gene sequence: CDR1 DFQATT, CDR2 SNEGSKA (reference sequence). Time point here: sample taken at primary tumor resection. Whole RNA from tumor, nontumor lung or frozen PBMC was sequenced unsorted. The source was PBMCs, collected at surgery. This chain links TRBV20-1 with TRBJ1-3; D is unresolved. The source of this sequence is a female donor with early-stage non-small cell lung cancer. The chain's CDR3 is CSARVAYPYSGNTIYF. DNA for the CDR3: TGCAGTGCTAGAGTGGCTTACCCCTACTCTGGAAACACCATATATTTT.